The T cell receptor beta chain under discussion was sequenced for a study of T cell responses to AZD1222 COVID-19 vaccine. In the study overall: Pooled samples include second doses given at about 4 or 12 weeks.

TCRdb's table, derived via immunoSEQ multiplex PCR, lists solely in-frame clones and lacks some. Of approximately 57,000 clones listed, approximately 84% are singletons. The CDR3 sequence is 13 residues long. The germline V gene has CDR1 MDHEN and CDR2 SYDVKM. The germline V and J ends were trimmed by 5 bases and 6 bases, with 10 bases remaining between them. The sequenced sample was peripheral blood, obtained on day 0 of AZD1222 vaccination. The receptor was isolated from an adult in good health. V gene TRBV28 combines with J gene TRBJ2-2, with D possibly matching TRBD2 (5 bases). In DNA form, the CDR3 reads TGTGCCAGCAGTGCAACTAGTCCCGGGGAGCTGTTTTTT. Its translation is CASSATSPGELFF.